The sequence of this TCR beta chain was determined in a study of siplizumab effects on memory and regulatory T cells. Overall study results and limits: A significant reduction in alloreactive sequences traceable to unstimulated CD4+ memory cells was produced by siplizumab. Proliferating Tregs from siplizumab cultures lacked functional confirmation of suppression. It was not possible to assign a naive or memory phenotype to roughly 75-95% of proliferating CD4+ or CD8+ clones.

Assay used: immunoSEQ multiplex PCR; TCRdb lists only in-frame clones, some missing. The sample includes more than 90,000 clones, around 90% of them seen just once. With regard to this clone: What it binds is unknown.

This CDR3 has 14 residues. The V end was cut by 2 bases, the J end by 0 bases, with 8 bases between. Germline V gives CDR1 MDHEN, CDR2 SYDVKM. The sequence was obtained from a human donor in good health. The chain recombines TRBV28 with TRBJ2-7; D call uncertain. What was sequenced was non-Treg CD4+ T cells sorted from blood. CDR3 residues: CASSLKGHSYEQYF. CDR3 sequence (DNA): TGTGCCAGCAGTTTAAAAGGTCACTCCTACGAGCAGTACTTC.